This section outlines one T cell receptor beta chain sequence together with its context. Its matching antigen is unknown. TCRdb keeps only in-frame clones here, not all; method: immunoSEQ multiplex PCR. This table has about 40,000 clones, about 87% appearing once. Per germline, CDR1 MNHEY and CDR2 SVGAGI. The CDR3 spans 16 residues. V was clipped by 0 bases and J by 9 bases, with 20 bases between them. Every patient relapsed after autologous stem cell transplantation, and brentuximab vedotin exposure varied. The record originates from a study of PD-1 blockade in classical Hodgkin lymphoma. General study points: In newly diagnosed patients, baseline TCR diversity was reportedly below that of healthy donors.

The receptor was derived from a human donor with classical Hodgkin lymphoma. The sequencing used peripheral blood mononuclear cells (PBMCs), collected at baseline. The J gene is TRBJ1-2, the V gene TRBV6-5; D call uncertain. CDR3 protein: CASSYSRAQIFRSYTF. CDR3 sequence (DNA): TGTGCCAGCAGTTACTCGCGGGCTCAGATTTTTCGAAGCTACACCTTC.